A single sample gave rise to the 22 T cell receptor beta chains below, sequenced in a study of cytomegalovirus exposure and HLA in healthy donors. Amplification used 60 Vbeta primers and 13 Jbeta primers. Clones were read by immunoSEQ multiplex PCR, and TCRdb kept only the in-frame ones, dropping some. The sample lists around 120,000 clones; around 81% were seen once. Sequences were obtained from PBMCs. These receptors were taken from a woman aged 45-60 years in good health and CMV-seronegative.

V usage is TRBV5-4 and J usage is TRBJ1-2; the D gene is possibly TRBD1 (5 bases). Germline lookup yields CDR1 SGHNT and CDR2 YYREEE (reference sequence). V lost 4 bases to trimming and J lost 4 bases, with 17 bases between them. The CDR3 consists of 15 residues. In nucleotides, the CDR3 is TGTGCCAGCAGCCCGGAAGGGGTTCCAGGCTATGGCTACACCTTC. It translates to CASSPEGVPGYGYTF.

J is TRBJ2-3 and V is TRBV27; D gene unclear. The CDR3 is made up of 13 amino acids. V lost 5 bases to trimming and J lost 2 bases, with 8 bases between them. CDR1 and CDR2 from the germline V gene are MNHEY and SMNVEV (reference sequence). CDR3: CASSIHPTDTQYF. Written as DNA, the CDR3 is TGTGCCAGCAGTATTCATCCCACAGATACGCAGTATTTT.

This rearrangement joins TRBV10-3 to TRBJ2-3; TRBD2 matches 8 bases. The V segment lost 6 bases and the J segment 4 bases; nucleotides outside the gene matches: 12. CDR3 length: 16 residues. CDR1 and CDR2 (germline): ENHRY, SYGVKD. CDR3 in amino acids: CAIRDPGLEGPDTQYF. The CDR3 region has the DNA TGTGCCATCAGAGACCCGGGACTAGAGGGTCCAGATACGCAGTATTTT.

The chain has TRBV30 and TRBJ2-3; 9 nucleotides agree with TRBD2. From germline, CDR1 is GTSNPN and CDR2 SVGIG (reference sequence). The CDR3 spans 12 residues. J gave up 10 bases and V 7 bases, and 9 bases lay outside the gene matches. The CDR3 is CAFRPSGIAQYF. In DNA, the CDR3 is TGTGCCTTTCGCCCTAGCGGGATTGCGCAGTATTTT.

This chain joins TRBV5-4 and TRBJ2-2; 11 bases fit TRBD2. In germline, CDR1 is SGHNT, CDR2 YYREEE (reference sequence). The V and J ends lost 4 bases and 3 bases, in that order; junction bases with no gene match: 5. The CDR3 is made up of 16 amino acids. The CDR3 spells CASSPGTSGDTGELFF. DNA for the CDR3: TGTGCCAGCAGCCCGGGGACTAGCGGCGACACCGGGGAGCTGTTTTTT.

The V call is TRBV5-1, the J call TRBJ1-6; a possible D gene is TRBD1 (5 bases). The CDR3 loop spans 17 amino acids. Germline V gene data show CDR1 as SGHRS and CDR2 as YFSETQ. V was clipped by 4 bases and J by 6 bases, with 20 bases between them. The CDR3 nucleotides read TGCGCCAGCAGCCCGAGCCCTTCGCCGGGACTTAATTCACCCCTCCACTTT. As protein: CASSPSPSPGLNSPLHF.

The rearrangement links TRBV19 to TRBJ1-5, with D maybe TRBD1 (5 bases). CDR3 length equals 15 residues. V shed 7 bases and J shed 1 base, with 14 bases lying between them. Per germline, CDR1 LNHDA and CDR2 SQIVND (reference sequence). The CDR3 region has the DNA TGTGCCAGTACCCTGGGGGGAGTCAGCAATCAGCCCCAGCATTTT. Encoded protein: CASTLGGVSNQPQHF.

V is TRBV28 and J is TRBJ2-7; 8 bases align to TRBD2. This CDR3 region has 15 residues. CDR1 and CDR2 (germline): MDHEN, SYDVKM. V lost 4 bases, J lost 4 bases, and 9 bases stayed unmatched. The CDR3 protein is CASSSPGGRNYEQYF. CDR3 in DNA: TGTGCCAGCAGTTCCCCGGGCGGGAGGAATTACGAGCAGTACTTC. Drawing the rest from reference TRBV28 and TRBJ2-7, the complete variable domain is DVKVTQSSRYLVKRTGEKVFLECVQDMDHENMFWYRQDPGLGLRLIYFSYDVKMKEKGDIPEGYSVSREKKERFSLILESASTNQTSMYLCASSSPGGRNYEQYFGPGTRLTVT.

The chain employs TRBV21-1 and TRBJ2-3; the table's D call TRBD2 went unverified against the DNA. TRBV21-1 is a documented pseudogene. The CDR3 has 17 amino acids. CDR3 in amino acids: CASSKIGLAGGTDTQYF. For the CDR3, the DNA is TGTGCCAGCAGCAAAATCGGGCTAGCGGGAGGCACAGATACGCAGTATTTT.

The chain employs TRBV4-2 and TRBJ2-7, with TRBD2 identical over 10 bases. The CDR3 totals 16 residues. Germline CDR1 LGHNA, CDR2 YNFKEQ. The V and J ends lost 1 base and 3 bases, in that order; junction bases with no gene match: 6. This CDR3 reads CASSQGGLAESYEQYF. CDR3 nucleotide sequence: TGTGCCAGCAGCCAAGGCGGACTAGCGGAAAGCTACGAGCAGTACTTC.

The genes are TRBV18 and TRBJ2-6; possibly TRBD1 for D (5 bases). The germline CDR1 and CDR2 sequences are KGHSH and LQKENI. The CDR3 sequence is 17 residues long. Trimming took off 3 bases at V and 0 bases at J, with 12 bases between the two ends. The CDR3 DNA is TGTGCCAGCTCACCCCTTGACAGAGCCTCTGGGGCCAACGTCCTGACTTTC. Translating gives CASSPLDRASGANVLTF.

A note on this clone: One end of the junction is discordant with germline, which a read error may explain. This sequence joins TRBV25-1 and TRBJ1-2, with D perhaps matching TRBD1 (5 bases). Germline V gene lookup returns CDR1 MGHDK and CDR2 SYGVNS. The CDR3 spans 13 residues. The DNA for the CDR3 is TGTGCCAGCAGTGAAGCGGCAGGGAGGAGCTACCCCTTC. Translation: CASSEAAGRSYPF.

Note on this clone: Here the CDR3 omits its conserved ending phenylalanine or tryptophan, so a read error is the likely source. Because the CDR3's place on the DNA is in doubt, the DNA is left out and the CDR3 is given as listed by TCRdb. V usage is TRBV6-4 and J usage is TRBJ2-7; the tabulated D call, TRBD2, remains unverified against the DNA. Germline assignment: CDR1 MRHNA and CDR2 SNTAGT. The length of the CDR3 is 9 amino acids, counting both ends. This chain's CDR3 is CASRTSALP.

This sequence joins TRBV6-5 and TRBJ1-5, with TRBD1 matching 7 bases. CDR1 is MNHEY and CDR2 is SVGAGI in the germline V gene. V was clipped by 8 bases and J by 7 bases; unmatched bases: 14. The CDR3 length is 15 residues. The CDR3 is CASSWTGGIDQPQHF. CDR3 DNA sequence: TGTGCCAGCTCTTGGACAGGTGGAATAGACCAGCCCCAGCATTTT.

This clone was seen only a few times. The chain employs TRBV28 and TRBJ1-2; D may be TRBD1 (6 bases). Germline loops: CDR1 MDHEN, CDR2 SYDVKM. V shed 6 bases and J shed 6 bases, with 17 bases lying between them. CDR3 length: 14 residues. CDR3 loop: CASSLPGTQDGYTF. The CDR3 region has the DNA TGTGCCAGCAGCCTTCCCGGGACACAGGATGGCTACACCTTC.

V gene TRBV6-5 combines with J gene TRBJ1-1; D is undetermined. This CDR3 is 12 amino acids long. V gave up 4 bases and J gave up 6 bases, with 9 bases separating them. Germline lookup yields CDR1 MNHEY and CDR2 SVGAGI. CDR3 sequence: CASSCTGSEAFF. The CDR3 nucleotides are TGTGCCAGCAGTTGTACGGGATCTGAAGCTTTCTTT.

J is TRBJ1-1 and V is TRBV28; possible D gene TRBD1, 6 bases. V dropped 2 bases and J dropped 0 bases, with 13 bases sitting between them. This CDR3 spans 16 amino acids. Germline lookup yields CDR1 MDHEN and CDR2 SYDVKM. For the CDR3, the DNA is TGTGCCAGCAGTTTACCGGGACATCCAATGAACACTGAAGCTTTCTTT. Translating gives CASSLPGHPMNTEAFF.

In its sample, this clone was seen a few times. The genes are TRBV18 and TRBJ1-4; 9 bases match TRBD1. With V trimmed by 2 bases and J by 7 bases, 2 bases remained unmatched. The germline CDR1 and CDR2 sequences are KGHSH and LQKENI. There are 14 residues in the CDR3. The CDR3 loop is CASSPGDRAEKLFF. The CDR3 DNA reads TGTGCCAGCTCACCAGGGGACAGGGCTGAAAAACTGTTTTTT. The variable domain in full, with the rest retrieved from reference TRBV18 and TRBJ1-4, is NAGVMQNPRHLVRRRGQEARLRCSPMKGHSHVYWYRQLPEEGLKFMVYLQKENIIDESGMPKERFSAEFPKEGPSILRIQQVVRGDSAAYFCASSPGDRAEKLFFGSGTQLSVL.

The chain recombines TRBV6-1 with TRBJ2-7, with D perhaps matching TRBD2 (6 bases). V lost 7 bases to trimming and J lost 2 bases, with 9 bases between them. Germline V gene lookup returns CDR1 MNHNS and CDR2 SASEGT. There are 12 residues in the CDR3. The CDR3 DNA reads as TGTGCCAGCAAGGAGCGGGCCTACGAGCAGTACTTC. Translated, it gives CASKERAYEQYF.

The gene calls are TRBV6-5 and TRBJ2-7; D gene unclear. Germline CDR1 reads MNHEY; CDR2 reads SVGAGI. Trimming removed 2 bases at V and 3 bases at J, with 2 bases between. The CDR3 is 11 residues long. In nucleotides, the CDR3 is TGTGCCAGCAGTTACCTCTACGAGCAGTACTTC. Its protein product is CASSYLYEQYF.

The chain recombines TRBV9 with TRBJ2-7; maybe TRBD1 (6 bases). V was shortened by 4 bases and J by 1 base, with 18 bases between the two germline ends. The CDR3 is 16 residues long. Germline V gene sequence: CDR1 SGDLS, CDR2 YYNGEE. The CDR3 DNA reads TGTGCCAGCAGCCTTAGAGGGGGAACCGATTCCTACGAGCAGTACTTC. Amino acid sequence: CASSLRGGTDSYEQYF. Full variable domain (outside the CDR3, taken from reference TRBV9 and TRBJ2-7): DSGVTQTPKHLITATGQRVTLRCSPRSGDLSVYWYQQSLDQGLQFLIQYYNGEERAKGNILERFSAQQFPDLHSELNLSSLELGDSALYFCASSLRGGTDSYEQYFGPGTRLTVT.

The V gene is TRBV5-4, the J gene TRBJ2-7, with D possibly being TRBD1 (5 bases). CDR3 length: 15 amino acids. Germline-derived CDR1 and CDR2 are SGHNT and YYREEE (reference sequence). V lost 1 base, J lost 4 bases, and 15 bases lay in between. CDR3 sequence: CASSLIGSKGYEQYF. The CDR3 DNA reads as TGTGCCAGCAGCTTGATTGGCTCCAAGGGGTACGAGCAGTACTTC. The variable domain in full, with the rest retrieved from reference TRBV5-4 and TRBJ2-7, is ETGVTQSPTHLIKTRGQQVTLRCSSQSGHNTVSWYQQALGQGPQFIFQYYREEENGRGNFPPRFSGLQFPNYSSELNVNALELDDSALYLCASSLIGSKGYEQYFGPGTRLTVT.